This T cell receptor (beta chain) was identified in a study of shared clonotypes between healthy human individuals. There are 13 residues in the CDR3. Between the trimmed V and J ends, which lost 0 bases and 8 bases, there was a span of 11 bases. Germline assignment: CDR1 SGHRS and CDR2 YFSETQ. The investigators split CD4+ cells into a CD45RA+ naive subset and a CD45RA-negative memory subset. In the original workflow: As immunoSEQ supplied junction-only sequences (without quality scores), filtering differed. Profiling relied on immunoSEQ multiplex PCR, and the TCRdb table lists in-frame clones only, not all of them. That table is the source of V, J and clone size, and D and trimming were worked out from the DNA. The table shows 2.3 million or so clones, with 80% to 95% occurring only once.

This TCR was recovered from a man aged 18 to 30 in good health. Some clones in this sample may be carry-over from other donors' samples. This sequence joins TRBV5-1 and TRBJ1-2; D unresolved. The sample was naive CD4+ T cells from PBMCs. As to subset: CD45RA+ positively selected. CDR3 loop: CASSLDLGDGYTF. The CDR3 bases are TGCGCCAGCAGCTTGGACTTAGGAGACGGCTACACCTTC.